Listed below are T cell receptor beta chains from one sample, sequenced in a study of blood T cells in healthy people across ages. TCRdb reprocessed the 5' RACE reads with MiXCR, giving one entry per CDR3 protein. The sample includes hundreds of thousands of distinct CDR3 sequences, about 50% of them seen just once. The sequencing input was blood. The receptors derive from an elderly woman in good health. The CDR3 runs from the conserved cysteine through the conserved F or W. Fields, in order: D gene, CDR3 length, clone size, J gene, V gene, CDR3 protein, CDR3 DNA. The D gene is left open where the match is weak. Not all rows give a size; the values are once, few, many and, for expanded clones, a class.

D: TRBD2; length: 14; size: few; J: TRBJ2-2; V: TRBV28; CDR3: CASRGLANTGELFF; DNA: TGTGCCAGCCGGGGACTAGCTAACACCGGGGAGCTGTTTTTT
D: -; length: 13; size: -; J: TRBJ2-7; V: TRBV12-3/TRBV12-4; CDR3: CASSPDKDDEQYF; DNA: TGTGCCAGCAGTCCTGACAAGGATGACGAGCAGTACTTC
D: -; length: 13; size: few; J: TRBJ2-5; V: TRBV2; CDR3: CASRRDRHETQYF; DNA: TGTGCCAGCAGGCGAGACAGACACGAGACCCAGTACTTC
D: -; length: 12; size: many; J: TRBJ2-3; V: TRBV29-1; CDR3: CSVMEFTDTQYF; DNA: TGCAGCGTGATGGAGTTCACAGATACGCAGTATTTT
D: -; length: 12; size: many; J: TRBJ2-1; V: TRBV24-1; CDR3: CATSVGASLLFF; DNA: TGTGCCACCAGTGTCGGAGCATCTCTACTGTTCTTC
D: -; length: 14; size: many; J: TRBJ2-3; V: TRBV20-1; CDR3: CSARAGGAAVGQYF; DNA: TGCAGTGCTAGAGCGGGGGGCGCCGCAGTAGGGCAGTATTTT
D: -; length: 15; size: -; J: TRBJ1-2; V: TRBV29-1; CDR3: CSVEVSGAGGYGYTF; DNA: TGCAGCGTTGAAGTTTCCGGCGCGGGCGGCTATGGCTACACCTTC
D: -; length: 13; size: -; J: TRBJ2-7; V: TRBV9; CDR3: CASIPDSFYEQYF; DNA: TGTGCCAGCATCCCCGACAGTTTCTACGAGCAGTACTTC
D: -; length: 12; size: once; J: TRBJ2-3; V: TRBV29-1; CDR3: CSVEESGPTQYF; DNA: TGCAGCGTTGAAGAGTCGGGGCCTACGCAGTATTTT
D: -; length: 13; size: many; J: TRBJ2-1; V: TRBV12-3/TRBV12-4; CDR3: CASSLVWRNEQFF; DNA: TGTGCCAGCAGTTTAGTGTGGAGAAATGAGCAGTTCTTC
D: -; length: 14; size: -; J: TRBJ1-2; V: TRBV20-1; CDR3: CSAAPVRRDYGYTF; DNA: TGCAGTGCTGCCCCCGTCAGGCGGGACTATGGCTACACCTTC
D: -; length: 14; size: -; J: TRBJ1-2; V: TRBV20-1; CDR3: CSARARGSNYGYTF; DNA: TGCAGTGCTAGAGCGAGGGGCTCTAACTATGGCTACACCTTC
D: TRBD1; length: 13; size: -; J: TRBJ2-7; V: TRBV28; CDR3: CASTVGQEPTRYF; DNA: TGTGCCAGCACTGTGGGACAGGAGCCTACTCGGTACTTC
D: TRBD2; length: 14; size: many; J: TRBJ2-1; V: TRBV15; CDR3: CATSRDRTSDEQFF; DNA: TGTGCCACCAGCAGAGATAGGACTAGCGATGAGCAGTTCTTC
D: -; length: 10; size: many; J: TRBJ2-5; V: TRBV29-1; CDR3: CSALSETQYF; DNA: TGCAGCGCCCTGTCGGAGACCCAGTACTTC
D: -; length: 15; size: once; J: TRBJ2-3; V: TRBV14; CDR3: CASSQDRHSTDTQYF; DNA: TGTGCCAGCAGCCAAGACCGTCACAGCACAGATACGCAGTATTTT
D: -; length: 15; size: -; J: TRBJ2-1; V: TRBV5-6; CDR3: CASRGDDPIYNEQFF; DNA: TGTGCCAGCAGAGGAGACGACCCCATCTACAATGAGCAGTTCTTC
D: -; length: 14; size: -; J: TRBJ2-7; V: TRBV28; CDR3: CASSLRDGYYEQYF; DNA: TGTGCCAGCAGTTTAAGGGACGGATACTACGAGCAGTACTTC
D: -; length: 16; size: -; J: TRBJ2-2; V: TRBV5-6; CDR3: CASSLGPPLNTGELFF; DNA: TGTGCCAGCAGCTTGGGTCCACCCCTGAACACCGGGGAGCTGTTTTTT
D: TRBD1; length: 16; size: many; J: TRBJ2-1; V: TRBV9; CDR3: CASSARQGSSYNEQFF; DNA: TGTGCCAGCAGCGCGAGACAGGGGTCCTCCTACAATGAGCAGTTCTTC
D: -; length: 13; size: -; J: TRBJ2-3; V: TRBV3-1; CDR3: CASSQVGLGNRYF; DNA: -
D: -; length: 14; size: -; J: TRBJ2-5; V: TRBV6-4; CDR3: CASSARAGEETQYF; DNA: TGTGCCAGCAGTGCTCGGGCAGGAGAGGAGACCCAGTACTTC
D: -; length: 18; size: -; J: TRBJ2-6; V: TRBV12-5; CDR3: CASGLNLWGVSGANVLTF; DNA: TGTGCTAGTGGTTTGAACTTGTGGGGAGTCTCTGGGGCCAACGTCCTGACTTTC